Below are 23 T cell receptor beta chains sequenced from a single sample in a study of blood T cell repertoires in COVID-19. Clones were read by immunoSEQ multiplex PCR, and TCRdb kept only the in-frame ones, dropping some. The sample comprises about 41,000 clones, 70% to 90% of which are singletons, and around 4% rests with the top ten. The sequenced sample was peripheral blood. The origin of the receptors is a man aged 55 to 69 with acute or convalescent COVID-19.

The chain links TRBV10-3 to TRBJ1-2; D gene ambiguous. V lost 0 bases to trimming and J lost 4 bases, with 21 bases between them. The CDR3 has 18 amino acids. The germline V gene encodes CDR1 ENHRY and CDR2 SYGVKD. The CDR3 region has the DNA TGTGCCATCAGTGAGTCTAATCCGCGCCGCGTGGGCCTCTATGGCTACACCTTC. Its translation is CAISESNPRRVGLYGYTF.

J is TRBJ2-5 and V is TRBV6-6, with 15 nucleotides matching TRBD2. The CDR3 has 16 residues. The germline V gene encodes CDR1 MNHNY and CDR2 SVGAGI (reference sequence). The V and J ends lost 6 bases and 5 bases, in that order; junction bases with no gene match: 7. The CDR3 region is CASRGLAGGGGETQYF. In nucleotides, the CDR3 is TGTGCCAGCAGGGGACTAGCGGGGGGCGGCGGGGAGACCCAGTACTTC.

The V and J genes are TRBV4-1 and TRBJ1-6; a possible D gene is TRBD1 (6 bases). V lost 4 bases, J lost 7 bases, and 17 bases lay in between. This CDR3 is 16 amino acids long. CDR1 MGHRA and CDR2 YSYEKL come from the germline V gene. Here the CDR3 reads CASSPRSGGLNSPLHF. As DNA, the CDR3 is TGCGCCAGCAGCCCCAGATCCGGGGGGCTCAATTCACCCCTCCACTTT.

This clone was recorded a few times. The V call is TRBV3-1 (or the pseudogene TRBV3-2), the J call TRBJ2-7, with 8 nucleotides matching TRBD2. Per germline, CDR1 LGHDT and CDR2 YNNKEL (reference sequence). The CDR3 is 15 residues long. With V trimmed by 1 base and J by 5 bases, 7 bases remained unmatched. The CDR3 spells CASSQGTLGGDEQYF. CDR3 bases: TGTGCCAGCAGCCAAGGCACACTCGGGGGGGACGAGCAGTACTTC.

This clone appeared a single time. The chain is built from TRBV24-1 and TRBJ1-2, with a weak D call TRBD1 (6 bases). This CDR3 region has 16 residues. V lost 3 bases, J lost 5 bases, and 18 bases lay in between. CDR1 is KGHDR and CDR2 is SFDVKD in the germline V gene. DNA for the CDR3: TGTGCCACCAGTGATACCTCCATGACAGGAGTATATGGCTACACCTTC. This encodes CATSDTSMTGVYGYTF.

The chain couples TRBV19 to TRBJ2-1, with TRBD1 identical over 8 bases. This CDR3 is 14 amino acids long. The junction had 7 bases not matched to a gene; V was cut back by 5 bases and J by 7 bases. Germline CDR1 and CDR2: LNHDA and SQIVND (reference sequence). This CDR3 is CASSPGQVRNEQFF. The CDR3 DNA sequence: TGTGCCAGTAGTCCGGGACAGGTGAGGAATGAGCAGTTCTTC.

To note about this clone: A read error may produce the germline difference seen at one junction end. The rearrangement joins TRBV13 to TRBJ1-6, with D perhaps matching TRBD1 (5 bases). The V gene's germline CDR1 is PRHDT and CDR2 FYEKMQ (reference sequence). The CDR3 is made up of 14 amino acids. CDR3 region: CASSLGASNSPLHF. The CDR3 DNA follows: TGTGCCAGCAGCCTAGGGGCTTCAAATTCACCCCTCCACTTT.

V and J are TRBV7-2 and TRBJ2-1, with unresolved D. The germline V gene encodes CDR1 SGHTA and CDR2 FQGNSA. V lost 2 bases to trimming and J lost 9 bases, with 5 bases between them. CDR3 length equals 11 residues. The DNA of the CDR3 is TGTGCCAGCAGCTTACAGGCTGAGCAGTTCTTC. Its protein product is CASSLQAEQFF.

This chain connects TRBV7-6 to TRBJ2-2; possible D gene TRBD1, 7 bases. V lost 5 bases and J lost 2, with 21 bases in between. Germline CDR1 SGHVS, CDR2 FNYEAQ. This CDR3 spans 18 amino acids. The CDR3: CASSRGQGGSYNTGELFF. CDR3 in DNA: TGTGCCAGCAGCCGCGGGCAGGGGGGATCATACAACACCGGGGAGCTGTTTTTT. Together with reference TRBV7-6 and TRBJ2-2, the CDR3 gives the full variable domain: GAGVSQSPRYKVTKRGQDVALRCDPISGHVSLYWYRQALGQGPEFLTYFNYEAQQDKSGLPNDRFSAERPEGSISTLTIQRTEQRDSAMYRCASSRGQGGSYNTGELFFGEGSRLTVL.

The chain links TRBV7-2 to TRBJ1-6, with 7 bases matching TRBD1. Germline assignment: CDR1 SGHTA and CDR2 FQGNSA. The CDR3 contains 15 residues. J was trimmed by 8 bases and V by 4 bases; bases with no gene match: 8. CDR3: CASSYQTGPYSPLHF. Written as DNA, the CDR3 is TGTGCCAGCAGCTACCAGACAGGGCCCTATTCACCCCTCCACTTT. The whole variable domain, remainder taken from reference TRBV7-2 and TRBJ1-6, is GAGVSQSPSNKVTEKGKDVELRCDPISGHTALYWYRQSLGQGLEFLIYFQGNSAPDKSGLPSDRFSAERTGGSVSTLTIQRTQQEDSAVYLCASSYQTGPYSPLHFGNGTRLTVT.

The chain carries TRBV19 and TRBJ1-1; 9 nucleotides match TRBD1. With 7 bases clipped from V and 3 bases from J, the junction kept 3 bases outside the gene matches. Germline V gene sequence: CDR1 LNHDA, CDR2 SQIVND (reference sequence). The CDR3 sequence is 13 residues long. The CDR3 sequence: CASTRQGDTEAFF. CDR3 DNA sequence: TGTGCCAGTACAAGACAGGGGGACACTGAAGCTTTCTTT.

The chain has TRBV24-1 and TRBJ2-1, with TRBD1 identical over 8 bases. CDR1 and CDR2 from the germline V gene are KGHDR and SFDVKD. Trimming cost V 0 bases and J 4 bases; bases outside gene matches: 7. This CDR3 region has 17 residues. The CDR3: CATSDLQSGGGYNEQFF. DNA of the CDR3: TGTGCCACCAGTGATTTGCAATCAGGGGGCGGATACAATGAGCAGTTCTTC.

The genes are TRBV6-5 and TRBJ1-1; no clear D gene. The germline V and J ends were trimmed by 7 bases and 1 base, with 13 bases remaining between them. Germline CDR1 is MNHEY and CDR2 is SVGAGI. The CDR3 totals 14 residues. DNA of the CDR3: TGTGCCAGCACCACCCCCGGAGGGAACACTGAAGCTTTCTTT. This codes for CASTTPGGNTEAFF.

V usage is TRBV5-1 and J usage is TRBJ1-2; D is possibly TRBD1 (5 bases). The germline CDR1 and CDR2 sequences are SGHRS and YFSETQ. Between the trimmed V and J ends, which lost 4 bases and 1 base, there was a span of 14 bases. There are 15 residues in the CDR3. The CDR3, as DNA: TGCGCCAGCAGCCCGGAGACAGCTTTTAACTATGGCTACACCTTC. It is translated as CASSPETAFNYGYTF.

The V and J genes are TRBV19 and TRBJ1-2; weak D call: TRBD1 (6 bases). V lost 7 bases and J 4 bases, leaving 16 bases between the germline ends. Germline V gene data show CDR1 as LNHDA and CDR2 as SQIVND (reference sequence). CDR3 length equals 14 residues. The CDR3 DNA follows: TGTGCCAGTAACCCACCGGGCAGGGGCTATGGCTACACCTTC. Translating it yields CASNPPGRGYGYTF.

The chain couples TRBV4-3 to TRBJ2-1; 7 bases are a match to TRBD1. J was trimmed by 5 bases and V by 1 base; bases with no gene match: 5. CDR1 is LGHNA, CDR2 YSLEER, per germline. This CDR3 is 15 amino acids long. The CDR3 DNA follows: TGCGCCAGCAGCCAAGGACAGGGATTCGACAATGAGCAGTTCTTC. Encoded protein: CASSQGQGFDNEQFF.

This chain links TRBV3-1 (or the pseudogene TRBV3-2) with TRBJ2-2; 7 bases align to TRBD2. Germline values: CDR1 LGHDT, CDR2 YNNKEL (reference sequence). The CDR3 contains 15 residues. Trimming at V came to 0 bases and at J to 3 bases, leaving 1 base not matched to a gene. The CDR3 DNA follows: TGTGCCAGCAGCCAAGACACTAGCGACACCGGGGAGCTGTTTTTT. Its translation is CASSQDTSDTGELFF.

This rearrangement joins TRBV20-1 to TRBJ1-1; the D gene is possibly TRBD1 (6 bases). V was shortened by 3 bases and J by 2 bases, with 10 bases between the two germline ends. Germline V CDR1 and CDR2: DFQATT, SNEGSKA (reference sequence). CDR3 size: 13 residues. For the CDR3, the DNA is TGCAGTGCTAGTGGGACACCTAACACTGAAGCTTTCTTT. Protein sequence: CSASGTPNTEAFF.

The chain links TRBV15 to TRBJ1-2; TRBD1 aligns across 9 bases. CDR3 length: 14 amino acids. V dropped 4 bases and J dropped 7; count of bases not matched to a gene: 7. From germline, CDR1 is LNHNV and CDR2 YYDKDF (reference sequence). The DNA for the CDR3 is TGTGCCACCAGCACCGGGACAGGGCTTTCTGGCTACACCTTC. Translation gives CATSTGTGLSGYTF.

In this sample, this clone turned up a few times. V is TRBV7-8 and J is TRBJ2-1; 12 bases are a match to TRBD2. Germline CDR1 and CDR2: SGHVS and FQNEAQ. This CDR3 region has 16 residues. V gave up 5 bases and J gave up 5 bases; unmatched junction bases: 7. CDR3 DNA sequence: TGTGCCAGCAGCAGCAGGACTAGCGGGGTTCACAATGAGCAGTTCTTC. Amino acids: CASSSRTSGVHNEQFF.

CDR3 region: CASSPGTANTEAFF. The CDR3 DNA reads as TGTGCCAGCTCACCAGGGACAGCGAACACTGAAGCTTTCTTT. The gene calls are TRBV18 and TRBJ1-1; TRBD1 matches at 7 bases. V lost 2 bases and J lost 1; bases outside the gene matches: 1. The CDR3 consists of 14 residues. The germline CDR1 and CDR2 sequences are KGHSH and LQKENI.

The table lists this clone with a count of one. This rearrangement joins TRBV2 to TRBJ1-2; tentative D call: TRBD1 (5 bases). CDR3 size: 14 residues. The germline gives CDR1 SNHLY, CDR2 FYNNEI. Trimming cost V 3 bases and J 0 bases, with 8 bases left between them. The CDR3 loop reads CASSEKQANYGYTF. The CDR3 DNA sequence: TGTGCCAGCAGTGAGAAACAGGCTAACTATGGCTACACCTTC.

The chain combines TRBV27 with TRBJ1-5; no definite D call. CDR3 length equals 14 residues. CDR1 is MNHEY and CDR2 is SMNVEV in the germline V gene (reference sequence). Trimming took 6 bases from V and 4 from J, leaving 13 bases between them. The CDR3 nucleotides are TGTGCCAGCAGCCAAAGATCCGGTAATCAGCCCCAGCATTTT. Its protein is CASSQRSGNQPQHF.